This TCR delta chain is from a study of Vδ1+ human thymocytes. Whole-study findings and limits: Highly polyclonal TRG and TRD repertoires with Gaussian CDR3 length distributions appeared in thymus.

RNA was extracted from the cells and then reverse transcribed. CDR3 amplicons came from multiplex PCR with pooled V-gene forward and constant-region reverse primers. TCRdb re-called clones from the multiplex PCR reads via CATT. The table shows more than 50,000 delta-chain clones, with roughly 16% occurring only once. CDR3 length equals 22 residues. The V gene's germline CDR1 is TSWWSYY and CDR2 QGS. V lost 0 bases to trimming and J lost 0 bases; unmatched junction nucleotides: 20. A word on this clone: Its target is not known.

The sequencing input was Vdelta1+ gamma-delta thymocytes from the thymus. Subset reported: FACS-sorted CD3+ TCRalphabeta- TCRVdelta1+ TCRVdelta2- thymocytes. The chain has TRDV1 and TRDJ1; 9 bases agree with TRDD3. This TCR was sampled from a girl under three years old who had congenital heart surgery. The chain's CDR3 is CALGELPGPLLGDGKYTDKLIF. CDR3 DNA sequence: TGTGCTCTTGGGGAACTACCGGGACCTCTACTGGGGGACGGGAAGTACACCGATAAACTCATCTTT.